The following is a T cell receptor beta chain sequence with its context. The sample is drawn from a study of blood T cell repertoires in COVID-19. Study-wide background: PBMCs, B-cell-depleted T cells, or T cells provided the cDNA or gDNA that made up the material.

The CDR3 loop spans 13 amino acids. The germline V gene encodes CDR1 MDHEN and CDR2 SYDVKM. V was clipped by 6 bases and J by 0 bases, with 9 bases between them. As processed by the authors: The authors estimated nucleated cell counts from reference gene primer amplification. The method was immunoSEQ multiplex PCR; TCRdb's version includes in-frame clones alone and lacks a portion of them. V, J and clone size are taken as reported in that table, and D and trimming were inferred from the DNA itself. This table has 130,000 or so clones, over 55% appearing once. J is TRBJ2-7 and V is TRBV28; TRBD1 might be the D (5 bases). Sequencing was done on a sample of peripheral blood. The sequence was obtained from a woman between 70 and 85 years old with acute or convalescent COVID-19. In DNA form, the CDR3 reads TGTGCCAGCAGCCCCGACAGCTCCTACGAGCAGTACTTC. Translated: CASSPDSSYEQYF.